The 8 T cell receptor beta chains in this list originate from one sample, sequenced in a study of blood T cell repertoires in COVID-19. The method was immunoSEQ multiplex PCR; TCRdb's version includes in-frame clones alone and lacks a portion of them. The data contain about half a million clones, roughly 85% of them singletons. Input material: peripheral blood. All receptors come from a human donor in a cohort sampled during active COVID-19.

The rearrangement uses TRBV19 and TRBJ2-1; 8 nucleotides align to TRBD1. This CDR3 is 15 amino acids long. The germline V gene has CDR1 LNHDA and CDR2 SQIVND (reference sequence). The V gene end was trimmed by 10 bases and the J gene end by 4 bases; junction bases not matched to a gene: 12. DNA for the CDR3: TGTGCCACTCAACCCCGGGACAGGAATTACAATGAGCAGTTCTTC. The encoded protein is CATQPRDRNYNEQFF.

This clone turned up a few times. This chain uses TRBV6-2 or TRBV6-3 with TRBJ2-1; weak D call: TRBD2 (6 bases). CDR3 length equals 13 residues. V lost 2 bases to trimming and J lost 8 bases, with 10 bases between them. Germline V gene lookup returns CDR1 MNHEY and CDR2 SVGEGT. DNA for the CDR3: TGTGCCAGCAGTTACCCCCCGGGGGATGAGCAGTTCTTC. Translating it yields CASSYPPGDEQFF.

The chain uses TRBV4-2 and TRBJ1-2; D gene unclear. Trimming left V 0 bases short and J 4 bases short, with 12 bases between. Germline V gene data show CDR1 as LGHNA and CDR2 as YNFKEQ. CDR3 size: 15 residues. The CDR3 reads CASSQEPSASYGYTF. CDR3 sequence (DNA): TGTGCCAGCAGCCAAGAACCCTCCGCCAGCTATGGCTACACCTTC.

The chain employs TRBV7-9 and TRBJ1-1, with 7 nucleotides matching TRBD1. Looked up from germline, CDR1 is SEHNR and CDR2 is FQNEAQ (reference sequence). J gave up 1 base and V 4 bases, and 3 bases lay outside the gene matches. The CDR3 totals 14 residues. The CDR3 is CASSYHRGNTEAFF. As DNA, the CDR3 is TGTGCCAGCAGCTACCACAGGGGGAACACTGAAGCTTTCTTT. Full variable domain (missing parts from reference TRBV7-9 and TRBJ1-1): DTGVSQNPRHKITKRGQNVTFRCDPISEHNRLYWYRQTLGQGPEFLTYFQNEAQLEKSRLLSDRFSAERPKGSFSTLEIQRTEQGDSAMYLCASSYHRGNTEAFFGQGTRLTVV.

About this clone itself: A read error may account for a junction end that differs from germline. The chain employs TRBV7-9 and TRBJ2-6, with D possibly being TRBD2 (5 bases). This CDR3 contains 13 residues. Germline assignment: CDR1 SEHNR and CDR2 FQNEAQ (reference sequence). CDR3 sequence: CASSRSGVNVLTF. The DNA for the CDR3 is TGTGCCAGCAGCCGGTCCGGGGTCAACGTCCTGACTTTC.

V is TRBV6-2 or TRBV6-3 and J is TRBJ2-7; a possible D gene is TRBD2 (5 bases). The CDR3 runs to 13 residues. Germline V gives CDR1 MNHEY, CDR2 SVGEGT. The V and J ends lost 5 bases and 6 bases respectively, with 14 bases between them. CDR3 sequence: CASSTRSDFEQYF. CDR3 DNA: TGTGCCAGCAGTACTAGGTCCGACTTCGAGCAGTACTTC.

The CDR3 reads CASSLMASGLLAGADEQFF. CDR3 nucleotide sequence: TGTGCCAGCAGCTTAATGGCAAGTGGGTTGCTAGCGGGGGCCGATGAGCAGTTCTTC. The rearrangement uses TRBV7-3 and TRBJ2-1; 10 bases line up with TRBD2. V lost 1 base to trimming and J lost 8 bases; unmatched junction nucleotides: 17. The germline V gene has CDR1 SGHTA and CDR2 FQGTGA. The CDR3 extends over 19 amino acids. The full variable domain, completed using reference TRBV7-3 and TRBJ2-1, is GAGVSQTPSNKVTEKGKYVELRCDPISGHTALYWYRQSLGQGPEFLIYFQGTGAADDSGLPNDRFFAVRPEGSVSTLKIQRTERGDSAVYLCASSLMASGLLAGADEQFFGPGTRLTVL.

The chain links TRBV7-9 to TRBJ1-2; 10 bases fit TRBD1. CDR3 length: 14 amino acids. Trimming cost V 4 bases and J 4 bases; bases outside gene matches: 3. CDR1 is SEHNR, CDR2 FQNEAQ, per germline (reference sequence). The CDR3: CASSSGTGAYGYTF. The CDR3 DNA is TGTGCCAGCAGCTCCGGGACAGGGGCCTATGGCTACACCTTC.